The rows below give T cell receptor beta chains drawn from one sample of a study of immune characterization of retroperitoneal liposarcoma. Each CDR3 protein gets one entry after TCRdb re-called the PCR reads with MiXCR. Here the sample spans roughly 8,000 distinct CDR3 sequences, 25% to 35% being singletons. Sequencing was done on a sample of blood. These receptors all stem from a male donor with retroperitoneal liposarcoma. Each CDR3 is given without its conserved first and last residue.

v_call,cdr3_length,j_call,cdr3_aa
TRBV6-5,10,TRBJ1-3,ASLGHGNTIY
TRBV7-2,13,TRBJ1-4,ASSLGQGSREKLF
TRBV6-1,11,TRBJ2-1,ASRLAVWSEQF
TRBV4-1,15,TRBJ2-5,ASSQIGAGGTRETQY
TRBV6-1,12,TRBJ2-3,ASSGLASTDTQY
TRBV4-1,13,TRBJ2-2,ASSQAGKSTGELF
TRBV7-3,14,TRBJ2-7,ASSPGGGLSSYEQY
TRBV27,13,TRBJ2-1,ASSFLGLAKNIQF
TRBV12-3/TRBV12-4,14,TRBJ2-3,ASSSPTGGVTDTQY
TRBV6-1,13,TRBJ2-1,ASSEWDKPYNEQF
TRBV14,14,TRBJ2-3,ASSQQGLIETNTQY
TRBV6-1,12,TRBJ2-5,ASSARGGSETQY
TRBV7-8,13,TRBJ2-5,ASSLAGAGQETQY
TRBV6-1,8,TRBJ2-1,ASSDRGQF
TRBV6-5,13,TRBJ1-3,ASSRGQGAGNTIY
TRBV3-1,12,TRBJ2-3,ASSQSDRLDTQY
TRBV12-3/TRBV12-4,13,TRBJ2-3,ASRPGTGRTDTQY
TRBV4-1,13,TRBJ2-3,ASSQNPGEQYPQY